The 15 T cell receptor beta chains presented below share a single source sample, sequenced in a study of T-cell memory formation after mild COVID-19. MiXCR, applied by TCRdb to the 5' RACE reads, yields one record per CDR3 protein. Of 350,000 to 500,000 distinct CDR3 sequences listed, roughly 18% were seen once; the top ten hold about 22%. The source material was PBMCs or a T cell subset sorted from them (not recorded which). These receptors were obtained from a man in his late teens or twenties who had mild COVID-19 (a few samples of this study predate the infection). Cell type and time point are not known.

This clonotype was seen ten or more times. V gene TRBV12-3 or TRBV12-4 combines with J gene TRBJ1-3; D is unclear. The CDR3 has 14 amino acids. The germline V and J ends were trimmed by 6 bases and 0 bases, with 9 bases remaining between them. The CDR3, as DNA: TGTGCCAGCAGCCCCCTTGTCTCTGGAAACACCATATATTTT. It specifies CASSPLVSGNTIYF.

This clonotype was counted only a few times. The rearrangement links TRBV5-1 to TRBJ2-5, with 7 positions matching TRBD1. CDR1 is SGHRS, CDR2 YFSETQ, per germline. The CDR3 runs 16 residues. The V and J ends lost 0 bases and 4 bases, in that order; junction bases with no gene match: 9. CDR3 residues: CASSLGRTGQRETQYF. The CDR3 bases are TGCGCCAGCAGCTTGGGACGCACGGGACAGAGAGAGACCCAGTACTTC.

In its sample, this clonotype was seen a few times. This chain links TRBV3-2 with TRBJ1-5; no DNA check was done on the table's D call, TRBD1. TRBV3-2 is designated a pseudogene. There are 15 residues in the CDR3. CDR3: CASSQEGPANQPQHF. The CDR3 nucleotides are TGTGCCAGCAGCCAAGAGGGGCCAGCGAACCAGCCCCAGCATTTT.

V usage is TRBV4-1 and J usage is TRBJ2-7, with D possibly TRBD1 on 6 matching bases. The germline V gene encodes CDR1 MGHRA and CDR2 YSYEKL. Trimming took 1 base from V and 4 from J, leaving 20 bases between them. The CDR3 covers 17 residues. The CDR3 bases are TGCGCCAGCAGCCAAGTGTCAAACAGGGTACCCCCATACGAGCAGTACTTC. Translation: CASSQVSNRVPPYEQYF.

The V gene is TRBV6-5, the J gene TRBJ1-6; TRBD1 matches at 7 bases. The CDR3 is 13 amino acids. J lost 7 bases, V lost 7 bases, and 4 bases had no gene match. Germline CDR1 and CDR2: MNHEY and SVGAGI. The CDR3 spells CASIWDRNSPLHF. Here the CDR3 DNA reads TGTGCCAGCATCTGGGACAGAAATTCACCCCTCCACTTT.

In its sample, this clonotype was seen many times. The CDR3 sequence is CASTGTGRPNSPLHF. CDR3 sequence (DNA): TGTGCCAGCACCGGGACAGGAAGACCGAATTCACCCCTCCACTTT. The rearrangement uses TRBV12-3 or TRBV12-4 and TRBJ1-6, with TRBD1 matching 8 bases. With 7 bases clipped from V and 7 bases from J, the junction kept 9 bases outside the gene matches. CDR3 length equals 15 residues.

This chain joins TRBV6-2 or TRBV6-3 and TRBJ1-1, with D tentatively TRBD1 (5 bases). Germline CDR1 and CDR2: MNHEY and SVGEGT. This CDR3 has 13 residues. Trimming cost V 7 bases and J 0 bases, with 9 bases left between them. The DNA of the CDR3 is TGTGCCAGCACCGGACACCTGAACACTGAAGCTTTCTTT. Protein product: CASTGHLNTEAFF.

The rearrangement uses TRBV5-1 and TRBJ1-3; 12 bases fit TRBD1. Germline V gene sequence: CDR1 SGHRS, CDR2 YFSETQ. After removal of 4 bases from V and 2 bases from J, the junction contained 10 bases not matched to a gene. This CDR3 has 18 amino acids. The chain's CDR3 is CASSAGTGGLLPGNTIYF. The CDR3 nucleotides read TGCGCCAGCAGCGCCGGGACAGGGGGCCTACTACCTGGAAACACCATATATTTT.

This clonotype was seen a single time. The chain combines TRBV11-3 with TRBJ2-1; 8 nucleotides agree with TRBD2. CDR3 length equals 13 residues. Germline CDR1 reads SGHNT; CDR2 reads YENEEA. V lost 5 bases, J lost 9 bases, and 6 bases stayed unmatched. The CDR3 is CASSHGGAVEQFF. CDR3 in DNA: TGTGCCAGCAGCCACGGGGGGGCAGTTGAGCAGTTCTTC.

The chain joins TRBV2 to TRBJ1-3, with D unclear. The CDR3 runs to 15 residues. Germline CDR1 reads SNHLY; CDR2 reads FYNNEI. The V end was cut by 6 bases, the J end by 3 bases, with 15 bases between. Written as DNA, the CDR3 is TGTGCCAGCAGAGAGGTGGAGGGAGGTGGAAACACCATATATTTT. Its protein is CASREVEGGGNTIYF.

The table lists this clonotype with a few counts. This chain joins TRBV20-1 and TRBJ2-1; 8 bases are shared with TRBD2. V trimming: 2 bases; J trimming: 3 bases; junction bases outside the gene matches: 3. The CDR3 extends over 14 amino acids. CDR1 and CDR2 (germline): DFQATT, SNEGSKA (reference sequence). In nucleotides, the CDR3 is TGCAGTGCTAGAAACCTAGCGGGCTACAATGAGCAGTTCTTC. It translates to CSARNLAGYNEQFF.

The chain combines TRBV3-1 with TRBJ2-3, with D unclear. The CDR3 totals 19 residues. The ends were cut back, 0 bases at V and 0 bases at J, with 19 bases in the middle. CDR1 LGHDT and CDR2 YNNKEL come from the germline V gene (reference sequence). CDR3 DNA sequence: TGTGCCAGCAGCCAAGAGAGACTCTGGACCGAGACTAGCACAGATACGCAGTATTTT. Its translation is CASSQERLWTETSTDTQYF.

The chain combines TRBV30 with TRBJ2-7, with a weak D call TRBD2 (6 bases). This CDR3 comprises 11 residues. V was pared by 0 bases and J by 7 bases, with 7 bases between. Germline values: CDR1 GTSNPN, CDR2 SVGIG (reference sequence). This chain's CDR3 is CAWSVRGEQYF. DNA for the CDR3: TGTGCCTGGAGTGTACGGGGGGAGCAGTACTTC.

This clonotype has just a few counts. CDR3 sequence (DNA): TGTGCCAGCAGGCAGACAGGGGGCCAGCCCCAGCATTTT. It encodes CASRQTGGQPQHF. This chain joins TRBV6-1 and TRBJ1-5; TRBD1 matches at 10 bases. CDR1 MNHNS and CDR2 SASEGT come from the germline V gene. CDR3 length: 13 amino acids. V shed 6 bases and J 7 bases; nucleotides not matched to a gene: 3.

This chain links TRBV4-2 with TRBJ2-7; D may be TRBD1 (7 bases). The CDR3 has 14 residues. Germline CDR1 and CDR2: LGHNA and YNFKEQ. With 1 base removed from V and 7 bases from J, the gap between germline ends came to 14 bases. CDR3 nucleotides: TGTGCCAGCAGCCAAGTGGGAGGACAGGTAGAGCAGTACTTC. Encoded protein: CASSQVGGQVEQYF.